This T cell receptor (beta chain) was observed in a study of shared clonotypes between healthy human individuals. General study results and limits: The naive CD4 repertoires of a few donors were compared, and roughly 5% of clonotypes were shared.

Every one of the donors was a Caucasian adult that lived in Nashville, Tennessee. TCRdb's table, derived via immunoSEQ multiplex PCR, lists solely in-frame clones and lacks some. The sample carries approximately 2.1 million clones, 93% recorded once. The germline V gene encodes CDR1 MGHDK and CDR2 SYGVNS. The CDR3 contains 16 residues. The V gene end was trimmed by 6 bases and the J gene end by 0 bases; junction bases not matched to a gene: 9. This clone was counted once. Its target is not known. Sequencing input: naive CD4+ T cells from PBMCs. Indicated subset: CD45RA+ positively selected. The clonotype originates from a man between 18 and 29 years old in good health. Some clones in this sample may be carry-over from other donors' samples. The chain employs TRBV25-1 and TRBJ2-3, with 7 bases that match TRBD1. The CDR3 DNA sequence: TGTGCCAGCAGCCCCCTCGGGACAGACAGCACAGATACGCAGTATTTT. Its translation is CASSPLGTDSTDTQYF.